These 5 T cell receptor beta chains share one sample of origin, sequenced in a study of OX40 agonist ivuxolimab in advanced cancers. The protocol was immunoSEQ multiplex PCR, while the TCRdb copy is restricted to in-frame clones and leaves out a portion. In the table there are 65,000 to 70,000 clones, just over 90% of which are singletons. The input for sequencing was CD4+ or CD8+ T cells sorted from blood, taken in a trial of the OX40 agonist ivuxolimab. The receptors were gathered from an adult with an advanced solid tumor such as melanoma, head and neck, liver or kidney cancer.

The chain recombines TRBV5-4 with TRBJ2-4; D is unresolved. The germline gives CDR1 SGHNT, CDR2 YYREEE (reference sequence). The V and J ends lost 0 bases and 0 bases respectively, with 4 bases between them. The CDR3 runs to 14 residues. The chain's CDR3 is CASSLGGAKNIQYF. CDR3 DNA sequence: TGTGCCAGCAGCTTGGGGGGAGCCAAAAACATTCAGTACTTC.

This clone has just a few counts. CDR3 in DNA: TGTGCCAGCAGTTTATCGGACGGCCCAGAGACCCAGTACTTC. This encodes CASSLSDGPETQYF. The J gene is TRBJ2-5, the V gene TRBV28, with D uncertain. Trimming took 1 base from V and 4 from J, leaving 10 bases between them. Looked up from germline, CDR1 is MDHEN and CDR2 is SYDVKM. The CDR3 sequence is 14 residues long. Together with reference TRBV28 and TRBJ2-5, the CDR3 gives the full variable domain: DVKVTQSSRYLVKRTGEKVFLECVQDMDHENMFWYRQDPGLGLRLIYFSYDVKMKEKGDIPEGYSVSREKKERFSLILESASTNQTSMYLCASSLSDGPETQYFGPGTRLLVL.

This clone was detected only once. The chain joins TRBV6-1 to TRBJ2-5; D is perhaps TRBD1 (6 bases). CDR3 length equals 14 residues. Germline assignment: CDR1 MNHNS and CDR2 SASEGT. Deletions cut 5 bases from V and 0 bases from J, with 10 bases between. The CDR3 DNA reads as TGTGCCAGCAGTACCACAGGGTACCAAGAGACCCAGTACTTC. As protein: CASSTTGYQETQYF.

The chain couples TRBV6-5 to TRBJ1-2, with 7 bases fitting TRBD1. The ends lost 6 bases at V and 6 bases at J; junction bases unmatched: 7. CDR3 size: 13 residues. Germline values: CDR1 MNHEY, CDR2 SVGAGI. CDR3 DNA sequence: TGTGCCAGCAGGCCGGACAGGAGCGATGGCTACACCTTC. This codes for CASRPDRSDGYTF.

The rearrangement joins TRBV10-3 to TRBJ1-1; D perhaps matches TRBD1 (6 bases). The CDR3 is 12 amino acids. Per germline, CDR1 ENHRY and CDR2 SYGVKD. V was trimmed by 7 bases and J by 5 bases, leaving 11 bases between them. CDR3 region: CAITRGGTEAFF. In nucleotides, the CDR3 is TGTGCCATCACCAGGGGAGGGACTGAAGCTTTCTTT.